A selection of T cell receptor beta chains follows, all from one sample in a study of T cell repertoires in ileal Crohn's disease. Libraries were prepared by immunoSEQ multiplex PCR; TCRdb keeps only in-frame clonotypes and omits some of them. Here the sample spans 2,300 or so clones, around 93% being singletons. The sample comprised ileal tissue. The receptors come from an adult with Crohn's disease. CDR3s include the opening cysteine and the closing phenylalanine or tryptophan. The D gene is left open where the match is weak. Size tells how often a clone was seen (once, few, many) or the class of an expanded clone, and some rows leave it out.

len: 14; abundance: -; j_gene: TRBJ2-7; v_gene: TRBV29-1; d_gene: TRBD2; CDR3nt: TGCAGCGCCTATAGCGGGGCGAACTCCTACGAGCAGTACTTC; CDR3aa: CSAYSGANSYEQYF
len: 12; abundance: -; j_gene: TRBJ2-7; v_gene: TRBV30; d_gene: -; CDR3nt: TGTGCCTGGAGCTTTCTAGGTGGCGAGCAGTACTTC; CDR3aa: CAWSFLGGEQYF
len: 11; abundance: -; j_gene: TRBJ2-3; v_gene: TRBV11-1; d_gene: -; CDR3nt: TGTGCCAGCAGCCTCCGGGAGAGGCAGTATTTT; CDR3aa: CASSLRERQYF
len: 18; abundance: -; j_gene: TRBJ1-6; v_gene: TRBV14; d_gene: -; CDR3nt: TGTGCCAGCAGCGAAGATCGGGGGGGGATGAGGTATAATTCACCCCTCCACTTT; CDR3aa: CASSEDRGGMRYNSPLHF
len: 14; abundance: -; j_gene: TRBJ1-5; v_gene: TRBV19; d_gene: -; CDR3nt: TGTGCCAGTAGTCCCCAGCGGAACAATCAGCCCCAGCATTTT; CDR3aa: CASSPQRNNQPQHF
len: 15; abundance: -; j_gene: TRBJ2-5; v_gene: TRBV7-2; d_gene: -; CDR3nt: TGTGCCAGCAGCTTCGACCGGGCAACTAGGGAGACCCAGTACTTC; CDR3aa: CASSFDRATRETQYF
len: 14; abundance: -; j_gene: TRBJ1-2; v_gene: TRBV7-8; d_gene: TRBD1; CDR3nt: TGTGCCAGCAGCTTAGTACAGGGGGCGGATGGCTACACCTTC; CDR3aa: CASSLVQGADGYTF
len: 15; abundance: -; j_gene: TRBJ2-3; v_gene: TRBV13; d_gene: -; CDR3nt: TGTGCCAGCAGTTACACGTCGGCGGTTGGGGATACGCAGTATTTT; CDR3aa: CASSYTSAVGDTQYF
len: 14; abundance: -; j_gene: TRBJ2-2; v_gene: TRBV18; d_gene: TRBD2; CDR3nt: TGTGCCAGCTCACCGGGACTAGCAACCGGGGAGCTGTTTTTT; CDR3aa: CASSPGLATGELFF
len: 17; abundance: -; j_gene: TRBJ2-3; v_gene: TRBV7-2; d_gene: -; CDR3nt: TGTGCCAGCAGCTTATTCGCGTCGAGGTTTAACACAGATACGCAGTATTTT; CDR3aa: CASSLFASRFNTDTQYF
len: 17; abundance: few; j_gene: TRBJ2-5; v_gene: TRBV7-2; d_gene: TRBD2; CDR3nt: TGTGCCAGCAGCTTATGGGGTCAGCGGGGGGCGCAAGAGACCCAGTACTTC; CDR3aa: CASSLWGQRGAQETQYF
len: 15; abundance: -; j_gene: TRBJ1-1; v_gene: TRBV4-3; d_gene: -; CDR3nt: TGCGCCAGCAGCCAATCGTTTACAGGGAACACTGAAGCTTTCTTT; CDR3aa: CASSQSFTGNTEAFF
len: 17; abundance: -; j_gene: TRBJ2-1; v_gene: TRBV6-1; d_gene: TRBD2; CDR3nt: TGTGCCAGCAGTGAATTGTGGGCTAGCGGGGAGAGAAATGAGCAGTTCTTC; CDR3aa: CASSELWASGERNEQFF
len: 18; abundance: once; j_gene: TRBJ2-3; v_gene: TRBV5-1; d_gene: TRBD2; CDR3nt: TGCGCCAGCAGCCCTTCCACCGGACTAGCGGGGAGGACAGATACGCAGTATTTT; CDR3aa: CASSPSTGLAGRTDTQYF
len: 14; abundance: -; j_gene: TRBJ2-7; v_gene: TRBV5-4; d_gene: TRBD1; CDR3nt: TGTGCCAGCAGCTCGGGGACAGCCTCCTACGAGCAGTACTTC; CDR3aa: CASSSGTASYEQYF
len: 13; abundance: -; j_gene: TRBJ2-3; v_gene: TRBV15; d_gene: -; CDR3nt: TGTGCCACCAGAGCGAGGCTCGCAGATACGCAGTATTTT; CDR3aa: CATRARLADTQYF
len: 13; abundance: few; j_gene: TRBJ2-1; v_gene: TRBV19; d_gene: -; CDR3nt: TGTGCCAGTAGTGTCGCCGAGTACAATGAGCAGTTCTTC; CDR3aa: CASSVAEYNEQFF